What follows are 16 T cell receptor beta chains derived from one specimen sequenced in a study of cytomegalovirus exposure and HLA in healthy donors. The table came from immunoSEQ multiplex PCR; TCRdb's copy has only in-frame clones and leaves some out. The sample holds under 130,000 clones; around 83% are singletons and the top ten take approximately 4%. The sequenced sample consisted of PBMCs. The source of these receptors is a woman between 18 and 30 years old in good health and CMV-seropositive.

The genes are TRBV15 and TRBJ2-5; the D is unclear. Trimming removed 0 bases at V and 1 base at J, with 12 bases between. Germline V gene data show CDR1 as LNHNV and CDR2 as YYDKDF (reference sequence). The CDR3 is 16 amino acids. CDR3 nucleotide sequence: TGTGCCACCAGCAGAGATCTGTCAGGAAGCCAAGAGACCCAGTACTTC. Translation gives CATSRDLSGSQETQYF. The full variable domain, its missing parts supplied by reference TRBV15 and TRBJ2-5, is DAMVIQNPRYQVTQFGKPVTLSCSQTLNHNVMYWYQQKSSQAPKLLFHYYDKDFNNEADTPDNFQSRRPNTSFCFLDIRSPGLGDTAMYLCATSRDLSGSQETQYFGPGTRLLVL.

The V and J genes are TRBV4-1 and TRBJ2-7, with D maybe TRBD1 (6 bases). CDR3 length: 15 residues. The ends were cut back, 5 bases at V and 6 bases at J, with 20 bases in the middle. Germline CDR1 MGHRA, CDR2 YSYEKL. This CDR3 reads CASSGQLGIGGEQYF. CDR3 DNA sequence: TGCGCCAGCAGCGGACAACTAGGAATAGGGGGCGAGCAGTACTTC.

As DNA, the CDR3 is TGTGCCACTGGCCACTCCGGGAGGGGGAACACCGGGGAGCTGTTTTTT. This gives the protein CATGHSGRGNTGELFF. The chain links TRBV2 to TRBJ2-2, with 8 bases identical to TRBD2. V was pared by 10 bases and J by 1 base, with 11 bases of the junction left unmatched. The germline V gene encodes CDR1 SNHLY and CDR2 FYNNEI. The CDR3 spans 16 residues.

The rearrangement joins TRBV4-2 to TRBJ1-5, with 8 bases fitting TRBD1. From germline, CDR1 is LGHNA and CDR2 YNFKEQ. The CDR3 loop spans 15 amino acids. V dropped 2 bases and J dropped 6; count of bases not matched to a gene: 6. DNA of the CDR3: TGTGCCAGCAGCCAAAAGGACAGGGAAGGTCAGCCCCAGCATTTT. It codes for CASSQKDREGQPQHF.

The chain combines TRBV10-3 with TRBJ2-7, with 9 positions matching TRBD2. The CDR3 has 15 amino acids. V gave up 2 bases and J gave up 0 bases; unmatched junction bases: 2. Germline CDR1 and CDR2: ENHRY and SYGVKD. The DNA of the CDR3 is TGTGCCATCAGTGAGAGCGGGAGGAGCTCCTACGAGCAGTACTTC. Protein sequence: CAISESGRSSYEQYF.

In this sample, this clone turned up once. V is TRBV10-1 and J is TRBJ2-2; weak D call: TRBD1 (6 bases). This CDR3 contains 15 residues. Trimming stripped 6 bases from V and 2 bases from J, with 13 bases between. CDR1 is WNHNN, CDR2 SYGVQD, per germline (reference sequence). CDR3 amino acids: CASRGDRPNTGELFF. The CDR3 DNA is TGCGCCAGCAGGGGTGACAGGCCTAACACCGGGGAGCTGTTTTTT.

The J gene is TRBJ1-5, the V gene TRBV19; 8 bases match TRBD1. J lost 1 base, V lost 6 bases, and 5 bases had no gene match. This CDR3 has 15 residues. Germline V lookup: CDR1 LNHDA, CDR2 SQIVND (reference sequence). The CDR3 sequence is CASRMTGVSNQPQHF. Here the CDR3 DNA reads TGTGCCAGTAGAATGACAGGGGTGAGCAATCAGCCCCAGCATTTT.

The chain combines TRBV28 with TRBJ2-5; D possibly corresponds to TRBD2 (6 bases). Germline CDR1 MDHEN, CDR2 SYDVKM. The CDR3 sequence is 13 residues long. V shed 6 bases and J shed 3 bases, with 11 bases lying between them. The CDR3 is CASSVWGEETQYF. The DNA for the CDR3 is TGTGCCAGCAGCGTTTGGGGGGAAGAGACCCAGTACTTC.

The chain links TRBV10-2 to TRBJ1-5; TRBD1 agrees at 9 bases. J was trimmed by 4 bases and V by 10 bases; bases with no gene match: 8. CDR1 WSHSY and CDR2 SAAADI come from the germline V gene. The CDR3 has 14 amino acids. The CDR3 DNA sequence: TGCGCCACCTCAAACAGGGGGCAAAATCAGCCCCAGCATTTT. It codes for CATSNRGQNQPQHF.

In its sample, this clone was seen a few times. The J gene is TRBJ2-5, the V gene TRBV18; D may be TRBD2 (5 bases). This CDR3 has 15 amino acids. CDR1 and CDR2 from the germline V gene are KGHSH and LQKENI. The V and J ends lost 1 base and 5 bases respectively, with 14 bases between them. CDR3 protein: CASSPLSGGAETQYF. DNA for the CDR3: TGTGCCAGCTCACCACTCTCTGGAGGAGCGGAGACCCAGTACTTC.

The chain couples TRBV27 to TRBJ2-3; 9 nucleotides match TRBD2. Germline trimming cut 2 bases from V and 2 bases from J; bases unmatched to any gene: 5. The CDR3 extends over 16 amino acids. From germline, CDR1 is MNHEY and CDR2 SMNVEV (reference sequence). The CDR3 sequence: CASSLRTSAYTDTQYF. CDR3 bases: TGTGCCAGCAGTTTACGGACTAGCGCTTACACAGATACGCAGTATTTT.

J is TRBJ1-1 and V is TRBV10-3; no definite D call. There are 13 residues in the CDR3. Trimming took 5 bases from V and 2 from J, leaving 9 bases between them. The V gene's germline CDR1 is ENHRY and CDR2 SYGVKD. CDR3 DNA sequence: TGTGCCATCAGTTCCCCCCCTAACACTGAAGCTTTCTTT. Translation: CAISSPPNTEAFF.

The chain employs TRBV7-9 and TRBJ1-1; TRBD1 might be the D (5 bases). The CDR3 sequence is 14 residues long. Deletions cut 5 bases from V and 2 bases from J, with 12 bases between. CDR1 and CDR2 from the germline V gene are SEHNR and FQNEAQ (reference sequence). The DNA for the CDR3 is TGTGCCAGCAGCCCACCCAGGACAAACACTGAAGCTTTCTTT. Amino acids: CASSPPRTNTEAFF.

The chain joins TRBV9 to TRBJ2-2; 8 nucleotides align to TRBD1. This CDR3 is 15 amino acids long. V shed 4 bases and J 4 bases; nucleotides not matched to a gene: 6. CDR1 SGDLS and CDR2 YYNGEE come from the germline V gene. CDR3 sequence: CASSSTDRGTGELFF. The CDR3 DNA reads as TGTGCCAGCAGCTCGACAGACAGGGGCACCGGGGAGCTGTTTTTT.

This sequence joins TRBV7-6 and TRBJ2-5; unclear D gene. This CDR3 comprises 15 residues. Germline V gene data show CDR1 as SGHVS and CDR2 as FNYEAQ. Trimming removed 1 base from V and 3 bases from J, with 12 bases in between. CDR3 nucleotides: TGTGCCAGCAGCTTAGAGGCGGTTCCAAAAGAGACCCAGTACTTC. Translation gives CASSLEAVPKETQYF.

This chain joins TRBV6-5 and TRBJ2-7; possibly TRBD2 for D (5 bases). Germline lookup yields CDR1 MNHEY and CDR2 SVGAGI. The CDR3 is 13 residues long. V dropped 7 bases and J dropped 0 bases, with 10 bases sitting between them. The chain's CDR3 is CASKRSNSYEQYF. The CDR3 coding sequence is TGTGCCAGCAAGCGGTCAAACTCCTACGAGCAGTACTTC.